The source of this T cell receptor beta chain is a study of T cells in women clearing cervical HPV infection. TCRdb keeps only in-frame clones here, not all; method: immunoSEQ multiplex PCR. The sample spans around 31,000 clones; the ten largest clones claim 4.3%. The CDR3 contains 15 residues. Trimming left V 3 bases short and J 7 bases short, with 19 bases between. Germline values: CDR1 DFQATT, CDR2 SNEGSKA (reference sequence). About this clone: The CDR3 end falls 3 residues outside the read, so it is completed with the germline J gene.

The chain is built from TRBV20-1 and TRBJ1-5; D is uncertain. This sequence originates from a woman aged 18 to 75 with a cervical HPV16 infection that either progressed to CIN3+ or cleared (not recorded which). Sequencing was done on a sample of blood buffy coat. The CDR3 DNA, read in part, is TGCAGTGCTAGTGACGGAGCCCTCGGAGGGCAGCCC. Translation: CSASDGALGGQP. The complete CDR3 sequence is CSASDGALGGQPQHF.